This T cell receptor beta chain was captured in a study of identical twins. Findings of the study overall: Out-of-frame TCR alpha sharing in monozygotic twins exceeded recombination model predictions. Invariant populations such as MAIT and iNKT cells could partly muddle zero-insertion analyses.

A universal primer site was created by template switching, with the cDNA bearing unique molecular identifiers. MiXCR, applied by TCRdb to the 5' RACE reads, yields one record per CDR3 protein. Of approximately 670,000 distinct CDR3 sequences in the sample, 5.5% to 7.5% were seen once. Healthy Caucasians made up all donors. Germline assignment: CDR1 MGHRA and CDR2 YSYEKL. There are 17 residues in the CDR3. V was clipped by 0 bases and J by 0 bases, with 11 bases between them. Notes on this clonotype: Its target is not known.

The sequence derives from a man aged 18 to 30 in good health. Specimen: naive T cells sorted from blood. The chain couples TRBV4-1 to TRBJ2-2, with D hard to call. Written as DNA, the CDR3 is TGCGCCAGCAGCCAAGATCTCGGCGGAGCGAACACCGGGGAGCTGTTTTTT. Its protein is CASSQDLGGANTGELFF.